This is a list of T cell receptor beta chains from one sample in a study of CD8+ T cells in alopecia areata. Repertoires were generated with immunoSEQ multiplex PCR, while TCRdb's copy carries only in-frame clones and drops some. The sample carries under 150,000 clones, roughly 50% recorded once. The specimen was NKG2D-low CD8+ T cells sorted from blood. The origin of the receptors is a human donor with alopecia areata. CDR3s leave out the opening cysteine and the closing phenylalanine or tryptophan.

TRBJ2-2	TRBV30	ALIRAAGELF
TRBJ2-5	TRBV2	ASRGLQETQY
TRBJ2-7	TRBV5-1	ASSISISYEQY
TRBJ2-7	TRBV30	AWEPRDRVYEQY
TRBJ1-5	TRBV29-1	SARGDPPTTIKYMPQH
TRBJ2-7	TRBV7-9	ASSETGDEQY
TRBJ1-1	TRBV4-1	ASSQAEGSQGKAF
TRBJ2-3	TRBV29-1	SVEAWTGVTDTQY
TRBJ2-3	TRBV11-2	ASSFGQGIDTQY
TRBJ2-7	TRBV30	AWKMDPAEQY
TRBJ2-7	TRBV29-1	SVERTGNLREQY
TRBJ2-7	TRBV4-1	ASSQVTGSYEQY
TRBJ2-1	TRBV4-3	ASSQALGGEYNEQF
TRBJ2-7	TRBV5-1	ASSLVQGAAYEQY
TRBJ1-2	TRBV29-1	SVPREDSVYGYT
TRBJ2-7	TRBV29-1	SVGYGQGTYEQY
TRBJ1-1	TRBV15	ATRNRALSTEAF
TRBJ1-2	TRBV29-1	SVGQGGINGYT